The sequence of this T cell receptor (beta chain) was determined in a study of regulatory T cells in long-lasting Graves disease. This CDR3 has 13 residues. V gave up 3 bases and J gave up 5 bases, with 10 bases separating them. Regarding time point: newly diagnosed GD, antithyroid drugs for less than 3 months. The TCR library was made from RNA extracted from PBMCs. Assembly of TCR beta libraries relied on iRepertoire HTBI primers together with Arm-PCR of CDR3 regions. TCRdb re-derived calls from the multiplex PCR reads in MiXCR, one entry per CDR3 protein. There are 400,000 to 550,000 distinct CDR3 sequences in the sample; around 15% occur only once, and roughly 10% lies in the top ten. The table lists this clonotype with many counts. The same data also contributed to another study, on T cells in Graves' hyperthyroidism and ophthalmopathy.

Sequencing used peripheral blood mononuclear cells (PBMCs), obtained at new diagnosis, from a patient treated with antithyroid drugs. The chain uses TRBV12-3 or TRBV12-4 and TRBJ1-1; perhaps TRBD1 as D (6 bases). The receptor comes from a woman in her thirties with Graves disease. The CDR3 DNA reads TGTGCCAGCAGTTTCGCAGGGGAGACTGAAGCTTTCTTT. Protein: CASSFAGETEAFF.